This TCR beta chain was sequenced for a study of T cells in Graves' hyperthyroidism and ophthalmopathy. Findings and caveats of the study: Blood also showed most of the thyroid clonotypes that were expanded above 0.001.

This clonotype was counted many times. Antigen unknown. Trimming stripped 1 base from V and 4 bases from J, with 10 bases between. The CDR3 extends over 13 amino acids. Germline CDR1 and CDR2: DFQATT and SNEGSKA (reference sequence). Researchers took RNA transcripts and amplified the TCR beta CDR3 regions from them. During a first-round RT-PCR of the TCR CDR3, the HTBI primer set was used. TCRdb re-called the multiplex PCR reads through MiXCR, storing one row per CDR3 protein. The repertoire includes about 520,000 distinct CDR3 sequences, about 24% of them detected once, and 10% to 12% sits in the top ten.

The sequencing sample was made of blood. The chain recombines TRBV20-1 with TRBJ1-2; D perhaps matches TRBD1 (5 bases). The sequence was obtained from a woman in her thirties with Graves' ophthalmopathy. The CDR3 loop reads CSARVQEGYGYTF. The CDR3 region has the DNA TGCAGTGCTAGAGTACAGGAGGGCTATGGCTACACCTTC.